This TCR beta chain was identified during a study of blood T cell repertoires in COVID-19. Study information: Acute-phase and convalescent COVID-19 samples originated in the United States, Italy and Spain. In each case, the material was cDNA or gDNA derived from T cells, B-cell-depleted T cells, or PBMCs.

As handled by the study authors: From reference gene primer amplification, estimates of nucleated cell counts were derived. The method was immunoSEQ multiplex PCR; TCRdb's version includes in-frame clones alone and lacks a portion of them. For V, J and clone size, that table is used; D and trimming come from the DNA. The sample lists 180,000 or so clones; 65% to 80% were seen once. The CDR3 runs to 15 residues. Germline CDR1 SNHLY, CDR2 FYNNEI. The ends were cut back, 6 bases at V and 4 bases at J, with 16 bases in the middle. The sequencing input was peripheral blood. The gene calls are TRBV2 and TRBJ1-5, with a possible D match to TRBD1 (6 bases). The TCR was taken from a man aged 45-65 years who had recovered from COVID-19. This CDR3 reads CASRWTANPNQPQHF. CDR3 nucleotides: TGTGCCAGCAGATGGACAGCAAATCCGAATCAGCCCCAGCATTTT.